The 11 T cell receptor beta chains reported below all come from one sample, sequenced in a study of blood T cell repertoires in COVID-19. Clones were read by immunoSEQ multiplex PCR, and TCRdb kept only the in-frame ones, dropping some. The data contain about 97,000 clones, roughly 87% of them singletons. Source material: peripheral blood. All receptors come from a woman aged 45-59 years with COVID-19, enrolled during active disease.

The rearrangement uses TRBV27 and TRBJ1-2; 7 nucleotides line up with TRBD1. Germline CDR1 reads MNHEY; CDR2 reads SMNVEV (reference sequence). The CDR3 is made up of 14 amino acids. The ends lost 8 bases at V and 3 bases at J; junction bases unmatched: 9. The CDR3 protein is CASGILRGDYGYTF. CDR3 sequence (DNA): TGTGCCAGCGGGATTCTCAGGGGGGACTATGGCTACACCTTC.

This clone was found a few times. The rearrangement uses TRBV2 and TRBJ1-6, with 8 bases that match TRBD1. The CDR3 covers 16 residues. Germline lookup yields CDR1 SNHLY and CDR2 FYNNEI. The V segment lost 3 bases and the J segment 5 bases; nucleotides outside the gene matches: 6. In DNA form, the CDR3 reads TGTGCCAGCAGTGATCGGACAGGGAGGGATAATTCACCCCTCCACTTT. Amino acid sequence: CASSDRTGRDNSPLHF.

The chain carries TRBV5-1 and TRBJ1-2; possibly TRBD1 for D (5 bases). The ends were cut back, 4 bases at V and 0 bases at J, with 10 bases in the middle. Per the germline V gene, CDR1 is SGHRS and CDR2 is YFSETQ. The CDR3 has 14 amino acids. Written as DNA, the CDR3 is TGCGCCAGCAGCACGGGACTTTCTAACTATGGCTACACCTTC. Its protein is CASSTGLSNYGYTF.

The V call is TRBV4-1, the J call TRBJ1-4; 7 bases align to TRBD1. CDR3 size: 19 residues. CDR1 is MGHRA and CDR2 is YSYEKL in the germline V gene. V trimming: 0 bases; J trimming: 0 bases; junction bases outside the gene matches: 10. The CDR3 reads CASSQERQGALATNEKLFF. As DNA, the CDR3 is TGCGCCAGCAGCCAAGAACGACAGGGAGCCCTAGCAACTAATGAAAAACTGTTTTTT.

This rearrangement joins TRBV12-3 or TRBV12-4 to TRBJ1-4; D gene uncertain. This CDR3 is 12 amino acids long. V lost 7 bases, J lost 1 base, and 4 bases lay in between. This chain's CDR3 is CASTRTNEKLFF. CDR3 sequence (DNA): TGTGCCAGCACCAGAACTAATGAAAAACTGTTTTTT.

This clone was detected only a few times. The gene calls are TRBV11-2 and TRBJ2-7, with D possibly matching TRBD2 (5 bases). Per the germline V gene, CDR1 is SGHAT and CDR2 is FQNNGV. The CDR3 is made up of 15 amino acids. V was shortened by 0 bases and J by 2 bases, with 11 bases between the two germline ends. The DNA of the CDR3 is TGTGCCAGCAGCTTAGATTTTACGGGGACCTACGAGCAGTACTTC. Translated, it gives CASSLDFTGTYEQYF.

The V and J genes are TRBV2 and TRBJ1-6; D remains ambiguous. In germline, CDR1 is SNHLY, CDR2 FYNNEI. V dropped 3 bases and J dropped 6 bases, with 12 bases sitting between them. The CDR3 runs to 15 residues. CDR3 nucleotides: TGTGCCAGCAGTGACGGGGTAGAAGGTAATTCACCCCTCCACTTT. Amino acid sequence: CASSDGVEGNSPLHF.

The rearrangement joins TRBV4-1 to TRBJ2-5; 10 bases agree with TRBD2. CDR1 MGHRA and CDR2 YSYEKL come from the germline V gene. The CDR3 runs to 17 residues. The V and J ends lost 4 bases and 2 bases, in that order; junction bases with no gene match: 10. CDR3 DNA: TGCGCCAGCAGCCCCGTCGCTAGCGGGGGACTTCAAGAGACCCAGTACTTC. It translates to CASSPVASGGLQETQYF.

This clone was seen a handful of times. The chain combines TRBV4-1 with TRBJ1-3; no clear D. Germline V gene lookup returns CDR1 MGHRA and CDR2 YSYEKL. The V end was cut by 0 bases, the J end by 2 bases, with 14 bases between. The CDR3 covers 17 residues. The CDR3 bases are TGCGCCAGCAGCCAAGACGGGAAGGGATCTGCTGGAAACACCATATATTTT. The encoded protein is CASSQDGKGSAGNTIYF.

The chain is built from TRBV18 and TRBJ2-7; TRBD2 is a possible D gene (6 bases). CDR1 and CDR2 from the germline V gene are KGHSH and LQKENI. The length of the CDR3 is 17 residues. The V and J ends lost 3 bases and 5 bases respectively, with 23 bases between them. The CDR3 DNA sequence: TGTGCCAGCTCACCGCCATTTCGCGGGGATATGGACAACGAGCAGTACTTC. Its protein is CASSPPFRGDMDNEQYF.

The V and J genes are TRBV11-3 and TRBJ1-4; 9 nucleotides match TRBD1. The CDR3 is 20 residues long. CDR1 is SGHNT and CDR2 is YENEEA in the germline V gene. V dropped 2 bases and J dropped 0; count of bases not matched to a gene: 13. The CDR3 nucleotides read TGTGCCAGCAGCTTAACCGGGACAGGGTTTCGGTTGGCAACTAATGAAAAACTGTTTTTT. Translated, it gives CASSLTGTGFRLATNEKLFF.